Shown below are 16 T cell receptor beta chains from a single sample sequenced in a study of shared clonotypes between healthy human individuals. The data were produced by immunoSEQ multiplex PCR, yet TCRdb's version contains in-frame clones alone and is incomplete. The sample lists some 2,000,000 clones, approximately 96% occurring once. Specimen: naive CD4+ T cells sorted from blood. Specified subset: CD45RA+ positively selected. Source of these receptors: a man between 18 and 29 years old in good health.

The CDR3 nucleotides are TGTGCCAGCAGTAGGCTCCAAGGAGAGACCCAGTACTTC. Amino acids: CASSRLQGETQYF. This chain connects TRBV28 to TRBJ2-5; D is uncertain. Trimming took off 5 bases at V and 4 bases at J, with 11 bases between the two ends. Germline-derived CDR1 and CDR2 are MDHEN and SYDVKM. The CDR3 sequence is 13 residues long.

The J gene is TRBJ1-3, the V gene TRBV5-4; 8 bases match TRBD1. Losses at the gene ends were 4 bases for V and 4 bases for J; bases not matched to a gene: 10. CDR1 is SGHNT, CDR2 YYREEE, per germline (reference sequence). This CDR3 comprises 16 residues. CDR3 amino acids: CASSTKGQVEGNTIYF. In nucleotides, the CDR3 is TGTGCCAGCAGCACCAAGGGACAGGTGGAAGGAAACACCATATATTTT.

The chain recombines TRBV5-4 with TRBJ2-3, with 8 bases that match TRBD2. J was trimmed by 0 bases and V by 0 bases; bases with no gene match: 3. The germline V gene has CDR1 SGHNT and CDR2 YYREEE (reference sequence). This CDR3 has 16 amino acids. CDR3 DNA sequence: TGTGCCAGCAGCTTGGCGAAGCGGGGGAGCACAGATACGCAGTATTTT. It yields the protein CASSLAKRGSTDTQYF.

Notes on this clone: Other DNA sequences in this specimen translate into the identical CDR3. J is TRBJ1-1 and V is TRBV30; D is ambiguous. The ends were cut back, 5 bases at V and 1 base at J, with 8 bases in the middle. The CDR3 contains 12 residues. Germline V gene data show CDR1 as GTSNPN and CDR2 as SVGIG (reference sequence). The CDR3: CAWSQENTEAFF. CDR3 bases: TGTGCCTGGTCACAAGAGAACACTGAAGCTTTCTTT. Full variable domain (rest looked up from reference TRBV30 and TRBJ1-1): SQTIHQWPATLVQPVGSPLSLECTVEGTSNPNLYWYRQAAGRGLQLLFYSVGIGQISSEVPQNLSASRPQDRQFILSSKKLLLSDSGFYLCAWSQENTEAFFGQGTRLTVV.

The J gene is TRBJ2-7, the V gene TRBV7-9; D perhaps matches TRBD2 (8 bases). The CDR3 extends over 18 amino acids. The germline CDR1 and CDR2 sequences are SEHNR and FQNEAQ (reference sequence). V was clipped by 5 bases and J by 4 bases, with 27 bases between them. CDR3: CASSLYRGLSGSTYEQYF. CDR3 DNA: TGTGCCAGCAGCCTCTACAGGGGCCTCAGCGGGAGTACATACGAGCAGTACTTC.

The chain links TRBV30 to TRBJ1-1; D gene unclear. Germline V lookup: CDR1 GTSNPN, CDR2 SVGIG (reference sequence). This CDR3 comprises 13 residues. V lost 3 bases and J 4 bases, leaving 12 bases between the germline ends. CDR3 DNA sequence: TGTGCCTGGAGACCCGACCCCGCCACTGAAGCTTTCTTT. It is translated as CAWRPDPATEAFF.

The rearrangement links TRBV28 to TRBJ1-6; D not certain. Trimming cost V 3 bases and J 2 bases, with 14 bases left between them. CDR3 length equals 17 residues. Germline V gives CDR1 MDHEN, CDR2 SYDVKM. Here the CDR3 reads CASSFSGSRAYNSPLHF. DNA of the CDR3: TGTGCCAGCAGTTTTTCGGGCAGCCGGGCCTATAATTCACCCCTCCACTTT. Based on the CDR3 plus reference TRBV28 and TRBJ1-6, the full variable domain is DVKVTQSSRYLVKRTGEKVFLECVQDMDHENMFWYRQDPGLGLRLIYFSYDVKMKEKGDIPEGYSVSREKKERFSLILESASTNQTSMYLCASSFSGSRAYNSPLHFGNGTRLTVT.

The chain's CDR3 is CASGYRPGNSPLHF. The CDR3 DNA sequence: TGTGCCAGCGGGTACAGGCCGGGGAATTCACCCCTCCACTTT. V gene TRBV6-6 combines with J gene TRBJ1-6, with D tentatively TRBD1 (5 bases). Germline assignment: CDR1 MNHNY and CDR2 SVGAGI (reference sequence). The CDR3 has 14 amino acids. Trimming removed 8 bases at V and 7 bases at J, with 15 bases between.

V usage is TRBV5-1 and J usage is TRBJ1-3; 7 nucleotides line up with TRBD1. V lost 4 bases and J lost 5; bases outside the gene matches: 6. The CDR3 extends over 14 amino acids. CDR1 is SGHRS and CDR2 is YFSETQ in the germline V gene. CDR3 DNA: TGCGCCAGCAGCGTCGACAGGGATAGAAACACCATATATTTT. Residues: CASSVDRDRNTIYF.

This clone occurred a few times. Additional DNA sequences in this sample encode the identical CDR3. The chain links TRBV5-1 to TRBJ2-1; unclear D gene. Germline V gives CDR1 SGHRS, CDR2 YFSETQ. This CDR3 spans 13 amino acids. The ends were cut back, 0 bases at V and 4 bases at J, with 5 bases in the middle. For the CDR3, the DNA is TGCGCCAGCAGCTTGGGGGATTACAATGAGCAGTTCTTC. Translation: CASSLGDYNEQFF.

The genes are TRBV15 and TRBJ1-1; no definite D call. Germline assignment: CDR1 LNHNV and CDR2 YYDKDF (reference sequence). The ends were cut back, 5 bases at V and 4 bases at J, with 8 bases in the middle. The CDR3 loop spans 12 amino acids. Written as DNA, the CDR3 is TGTGCCACCAGCCCGCGGGGCACTGAAGCTTTCTTT. Translated, it gives CATSPRGTEAFF.

The chain has TRBV11-2 and TRBJ2-3; D is tentatively TRBD1 or TRBD2 (6 bases each). With 6 bases removed from V and 8 bases from J, the gap between germline ends came to 27 bases. The germline V gene has CDR1 SGHAT and CDR2 FQNNGV. This CDR3 contains 17 residues. In nucleotides, the CDR3 is TGTGCCAGCAGGGGGGGCAGAATATTAACGTGGGCAGGTACGCAGTATTTT. Protein sequence: CASRGGRILTWAGTQYF. Drawing the rest from reference TRBV11-2 and TRBJ2-3, the complete variable domain is EAGVAQSPRYKIIEKRQSVAFWCNPISGHATLYWYQQILGQGPKLLIQFQNNGVVDDSQLPKDRFSAERLKGVDSTLKIQPAKLEDSAVYLCASRGGRILTWAGTQYFGPGTRLTVL.

The V and J genes are TRBV9 and TRBJ1-2, with D perhaps matching TRBD1 (5 bases). The CDR3 consists of 13 residues. V was pared by 4 bases and J by 2 bases, with 9 bases between. Germline V gene lookup returns CDR1 SGDLS and CDR2 YYNGEE. Written as DNA, the CDR3 is TGTGCCAGCAGCAAGACAGAGAACTATGGCTACACCTTC. It translates to CASSKTENYGYTF.

The CDR3: CASSLALSGANVLTF. As DNA, the CDR3 is TGTGCCAGCAGCTTAGCGCTGTCTGGGGCCAACGTCCTGACTTTC. The chain links TRBV7-9 to TRBJ2-6; D is undetermined. Trimming pared 0 bases from V and 1 base from J, leaving 4 bases between. Looked up from germline, CDR1 is SEHNR and CDR2 is FQNEAQ (reference sequence). The CDR3 spans 15 residues.

This chain connects TRBV12-5 to TRBJ1-2; D gene uncertain. V shed 0 bases and J shed 2 bases, with 16 bases lying between them. The germline V gene has CDR1 LGHNT and CDR2 FRNRAP. The CDR3 runs to 17 residues. DNA of the CDR3: TGTGCTAGTGGTTTGGTAACCGGAACCCCGACGAACTATGGCTACACCTTC. Translating it yields CASGLVTGTPTNYGYTF.

The V and J genes are TRBV7-2 and TRBJ2-3, with a weak D call TRBD2 (6 bases). The CDR3 length is 16 residues. Germline-derived CDR1 and CDR2 are SGHTA and FQGNSA. Trimming removed 1 base at V and 0 bases at J, with 11 bases between. In DNA, the CDR3 is TGTGCCAGCAGCTTAGAGAGCGGAGGGAGCACAGATACGCAGTATTTT. This sequence encodes CASSLESGGSTDTQYF.